This T cell receptor (beta chain) was sequenced during a study of CD8+CD57+ T cells in acquired aplastic anemia. The sample holds many counts of this clonotype. Germline V lookup: CDR1 SGHTA, CDR2 FQGNSA. J gave up 2 bases and V 6 bases, and 7 bases lay outside the gene matches. This CDR3 has 15 residues. The template used for profiling TCR beta VDJ and CDR3 was genomic DNA. MiXCR, applied by TCRdb to the reads, yields one record per CDR3 protein. Counted here are around 250,000 distinct CDR3 sequences, approximately 57% occurring once; the ten biggest clones make up 7.5% to 9%. The sequencing sample was made of sorted CD4+, CD8+, or CD8+CD57+ T cells (not recorded which) from PBMCs. This rearrangement joins TRBV7-2 to TRBJ1-3; 7 nucleotides align to TRBD1. The clonotype was recovered from a human donor with severe aplastic anemia or a healthy control (not recorded which). Here the CDR3 reads CASSKGTGAGNTIYF. CDR3 bases: TGTGCCAGCAGTAAGGGAACAGGGGCTGGAAACACCATATATTTT.